This entry lists 10 T cell receptor beta chains sequenced from one sample in a study of human T cells and chemical hapten exposure. TCRdb redid the calling of the RACE reads with MiXCR, one entry per CDR3 protein. Altogether some 81,000 distinct CDR3 sequences are present, under 9% being singletons, with the ten largest covering less than 2%. Time point meaning: patch test 1, 2 weeks after DPC sensitization. Treatment here: therapeutic diphenylcyclopropenone sensitization with weekly scalp DPC. The specimen was whole blood, collected in connection with sensitization to the hapten diphenylcyclopropenone (DPC). The receptors here all came from a woman aged 25 to 39 with alopecia areata. Some clones in this sample may be carry-over from other donors' samples.

This clonotype was counted many times. The V and J genes are TRBV20-1 and TRBJ2-2; tentatively, D is TRBD1 (6 bases). Germline CDR1 is DFQATT and CDR2 is SNEGSKA (reference sequence). Trimming left V 3 bases short and J 4 bases short, with 15 bases between. The CDR3 is 15 amino acids. In DNA form, the CDR3 reads TGCAGTGCTAGGGTGGCAGGGGCCTTCACCGGGGAGCTGTTTTTT. Its protein is CSARVAGAFTGELFF.

This clonotype was picked up a small number of times. The rearrangement links TRBV6-5 to TRBJ2-6; D possibly uses TRBD1 or TRBD2 (5 bases each). The length of the CDR3 is 15 residues. CDR1 MNHEY and CDR2 SVGAGI come from the germline V gene. The V end lost 2 bases, the J end lost 2 bases, and 7 bases lay between the germline ends. The CDR3, as DNA: TGTGCCAGCAGTTACGGGGGACCTGGGGCCAACGTCCTGACTTTC. It is translated as CASSYGGPGANVLTF.

This clonotype was detected a few times. This rearrangement joins TRBV18 to TRBJ2-1, with 9 positions matching TRBD1. The CDR3 has 13 amino acids. Germline V gene data show CDR1 as KGHSH and CDR2 as LQKENI. J was trimmed by 5 bases and V by 6 bases; bases with no gene match: 2. The CDR3 coding sequence is TGTGCCAGCTCGCGACAGGGGGACAATGAGCAGTTCTTC. Its protein product is CASSRQGDNEQFF.

This clonotype was seen ten or more times. The chain recombines TRBV7-2 with TRBJ2-5; D gene unclear. The V and J ends lost 2 bases and 2 bases respectively, with 6 bases between them. Germline CDR1 and CDR2: SGHTA and FQGNSA. The CDR3 contains 13 residues. CDR3 nucleotides: TGTGCCAGCAGCTTAAGTCGGCAAGAGACCCAGTACTTC. Translation gives CASSLSRQETQYF.

This clonotype was detected many times. The J gene is TRBJ2-5, the V gene TRBV5-1, with D perhaps given as TRBD1 or TRBD2 (6 bases each). The germline V gene has CDR1 SGHRS and CDR2 YFSETQ. V lost 4 bases to trimming and J lost 2 bases, with 12 bases between them. The CDR3 runs to 14 residues. Here the CDR3 DNA reads TGCGCCAGCAGCCCGGGGGACAAGCAAGAGACCCAGTACTTC. Residues: CASSPGDKQETQYF. Looking up the rest from reference TRBV5-1 and TRBJ2-5 gives the full variable domain: KAGVTQTPRYLIKTRGQQVTLSCSPISGHRSVSWYQQTPGQGLQFLFEYFSETQRNKGNFPGRFSGRQFSNSRSEMNVSTLELGDSALYLCASSPGDKQETQYFGPGTRLLVL.

In this sample, this clonotype turned up a few times. The J gene is TRBJ1-6, the V gene TRBV27; tentatively, D is TRBD1 (5 bases). Trimming removed 4 bases from V and 6 bases from J, with 10 bases in between. The germline V gene has CDR1 MNHEY and CDR2 SMNVEV (reference sequence). This CDR3 contains 14 residues. The CDR3 region has the DNA TGTGCCAGCAGTTGGAGGGACCCTAATTCACCCCTCCACTTT. It is translated as CASSWRDPNSPLHF.

This clonotype has a count of ten or more. The CDR3 DNA sequence: TGTGCCAGCAGCTACCAGGACAGGGGCATGAACACTGAAGCTTTCTTT. This gives the protein CASSYQDRGMNTEAFF. The chain uses TRBV11-2 and TRBJ1-1; TRBD1 matches 9 bases. Germline V lookup: CDR1 SGHAT, CDR2 FQNNGV. The junction had 6 bases not matched to a gene; V was cut back by 4 bases and J by 0 bases. The CDR3 sequence is 16 residues long.

The sample holds a few counts of this clonotype. The chain links TRBV5-5 to TRBJ1-6; tentatively, D is TRBD1 (5 bases). The CDR3 is made up of 15 amino acids. The V end was cut by 1 base, the J end by 7 bases, with 12 bases between. Germline V lookup: CDR1 SGHKS, CDR2 YYEKEE (reference sequence). The CDR3 bases are TGTGCCAGCAGCTTGTTCCTGGGGGAAAATTCACCCCTCCACTTT. Translated, it gives CASSLFLGENSPLHF.

This clonotype was found many times. This chain joins TRBV15 and TRBJ2-3, with a tentative D call TRBD2 (6 bases). This CDR3 is built from 13 residues. V lost 3 bases to trimming and J lost 5 bases, with 9 bases between them. The germline V gene encodes CDR1 LNHNV and CDR2 YYDKDF (reference sequence). The CDR3 reads CATSRTRVDTQYF. The CDR3 coding sequence is TGTGCCACCAGCAGGACTAGGGTAGATACGCAGTATTTT.

This clonotype was observed a few times. The rearrangement links TRBV5-1 to TRBJ2-2; TRBD2 matches 12 bases. After removal of 4 bases from V and 0 bases from J, the junction contained 13 bases not matched to a gene. The CDR3 is 20 residues long. Germline-derived CDR1 and CDR2 are SGHRS and YFSETQ. Here the CDR3 DNA reads TGCGCCAGCAGCCTGGGGCACTTAACTAGCGGGGGGACGAACACCGGGGAGCTGTTTTTT. Protein product: CASSLGHLTSGGTNTGELFF.